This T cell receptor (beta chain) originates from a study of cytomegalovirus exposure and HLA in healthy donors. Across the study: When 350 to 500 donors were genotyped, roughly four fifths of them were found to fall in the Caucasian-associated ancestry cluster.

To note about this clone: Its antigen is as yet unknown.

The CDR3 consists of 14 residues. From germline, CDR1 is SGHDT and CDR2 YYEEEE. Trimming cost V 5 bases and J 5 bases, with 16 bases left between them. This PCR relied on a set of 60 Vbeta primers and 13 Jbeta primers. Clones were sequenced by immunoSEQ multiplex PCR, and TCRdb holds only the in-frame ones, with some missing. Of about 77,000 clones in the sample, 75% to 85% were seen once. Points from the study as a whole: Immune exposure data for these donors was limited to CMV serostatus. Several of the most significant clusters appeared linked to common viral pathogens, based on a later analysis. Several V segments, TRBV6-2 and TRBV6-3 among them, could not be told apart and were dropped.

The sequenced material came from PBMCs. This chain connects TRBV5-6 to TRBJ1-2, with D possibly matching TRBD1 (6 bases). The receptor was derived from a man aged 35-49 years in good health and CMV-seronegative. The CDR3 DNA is TGTGCCAGCAGTTTGCCGGGACACAATTATGGCTACACCTTC. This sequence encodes CASSLPGHNYGYTF.